This paragraph reports one T cell receptor beta chain. Its binding antigen is unknown. No clone much larger than this one lies a single base away; base qualities are absent. The CDR3 numbers 13 residues from cysteine through phenylalanine. The read is trimmed to its CDR3 DNA, 39 bases read in frame from base 1. CDR1 and CDR2, per the germline V gene, are SGHDT and YYEEEE. V is cut by 5 bases and J by 4 bases, and the space between the germline ends is 9 bases. This specimen belongs to a study of cytomegalovirus exposure and HLA in healthy donors (dated by TCRdb to the late 2010s). Study-level background: An earlier analysis of roughly 630 of the donors reported about 290 Gb of sequence data and 117 million unique TCR beta sequences from about 179 million T cells. Roughly 300 gigabases of sequencing data and tens of millions of unique TCR sequences made up an early release that covered around 640 HLA-typed donors. Of the roughly 400 genotyped donors, 65% to 90% fell in the genetic ancestry cluster associated with self-reported Caucasian donors. The aim of the study was to test whether cataloging public T cell receptors could identify signatures of past pathogen exposure. The study used immunosequencing to profile the T cell repertoires of under 700 subjects and linked those repertoires to cytomegalovirus serostatus. Besides the first cohort of more than 650 subjects, a separate validation cohort made up of over a hundred different subjects was used. The study combined high-throughput TCR immunosequencing, statistical association of individual TCRs with disease status, and machine learning to predict cytomegalovirus infection status. In a later analysis, previously published TCR beta repertoires from some 640 donors were re-analyzed and high-resolution HLA genotyping was added so that TCR occurrence patterns could be studied. The later analysis used no new phenotypic data to find candidate immune exposures, relying instead on TCR beta sequences and their occurrence across donors. To decide whether each TCR beta V gene segment behaved as functional or pseudogenic, an earlier analysis of some 600 of the donors relied on high-throughput TCR beta sequencing. Alongside the repertoire data, information on donor age, sex, ethnicity and CMV serostatus was compiled. A later genetic analysis used genome-wide SNP genotypes for 398 of the 666 donors, treating that subset as a discovery cohort. All discovery cohort repertoires had been generated using a single sequencing platform. Both class I and class II loci were covered by HLA typing, at four-digit resolution. The number of donors typed differed by locus, with 629-630 for A, B, C, DRB1 and DQB1, around 500 for DQA1, 600 to 610 for DPA1, and around 450 for DPB1. Four to six DR-DQ haplotypes were handled as single units for association and clustering, since linkage in the cohort was strong. Among some 410 genotyped donors of the cohort, an average of approximately 240,000 unique TCR beta nucleotide sequences were sequenced per donor, roughly 18% of them non-productive.

Receptor amplification or capture employed the immunoSEQ multiplex PCR assay. The multiplex PCR relied on a mix of 60 forward primers for TCR Vbeta segments and 13 reverse primers for TCR Jbeta segments. The CDR3 region of rearranged TCR beta genes was amplified from genomic DNA by a multiplex PCR assay. Amplified TCR beta libraries were sequenced as 87-base-pair reads on the Illumina HiSeq System. As for the authors' bioinformatics: A later analysis counted approximately 76 million unique TCR beta chains across the 666 repertoires, and 10 million to 12 million of these chains were shared by at least two donors. Raw reads were error-corrected and collapsed into unique sequences by a nearest-neighbor algorithm in which closely related sequences were merged to remove PCR and sequencing errors. V, D and J gene segments were assigned by aligning CDR3 sequences to IMGT reference sequences. Each retained sequence needed at least a six-nucleotide match to both a V gene segment and a J gene segment. A rearrangement was called productive if the CDR3 had no stop codons and remained in frame with V and J, and every other rearrangement was called non-productive. Following IMGT convention, CDR3 was defined as the stretch from the second conserved V-encoded cysteine up to the conserved J-encoded phenylalanine. The earlier analysis of some 550 of the donors excluded any sequence lacking an unambiguous match to a single V gene segment. In an earlier analysis of a few hundred of the donors, V segments were called functional above 56.7% productive rearrangements and were called segregating when the between-donor standard deviation exceeded 5%. To diagnose cytomegalovirus status from the catalog of TCR beta chain sequences, a statistical classification framework was built. In a later analysis, V and J genes were assigned by comparing TCR nucleotide sequences against IMGT/GENE-DB human TR gene sequences. The TCRdist pipeline was used in a later analysis to assign CDR3 sequences and most-parsimonious VDJ recombination scenarios. In a later analysis, every TCR beta chain was defined by the combination of its CDR3 amino acid sequence and its V-gene family, and reads without a unique V-gene family were dropped. A later analysis removed 600 or so highly shared, low-generation-probability nucleotide sequences to deal with suspected cross-contamination and a sequencing artifact. For each public chain, a later analysis derived a clonal expansion index from normalized ranks of inferred template counts within each repertoire. A later analysis computed generation probabilities with a VDJ recombination model fitted to out-of-frame rearrangements, and checked the results against IGoR. In a later analysis, TCR-TCR, TCR-HLA and TCR-CMV co-occurrence was scored with hypergeometric tests, and a repertoire-size bias correction was applied to TCR pairs. A later analysis estimated false discovery rates by permuting HLA or CMV assignments 20 times. In a later analysis, co-occurring TCRs were grouped with DBSCAN, and TCRdist sequence similarity was added when clustering was performed within HLA-allele-positive subsets. Repertoires with fewer than 30,000 or more than 120,000 public chains were left out of co-occurrence clustering, as were about five repertoires with anomalous nucleotide sharing. TCRdb's version of the immuneACCESS table is confined to in-frame rearrangements and falls short of the full clone set. An unresolved V gene accounts for under half of the shortfall where checked; the remainder is of unknown origin. V, J and clone size are those of that table, while D and trimming were read from the DNA. Here the sample has some 150,000 clones; 77% occur a single time. Around 3.2% of the sample is held by the ten biggest clonotypes.

In total, 500 to 700 healthy bone marrow donors made up the cohort. All cohort members were sampled while nominally healthy, although unrecorded immune exposures were likely present. The donor tested CMV seronegative and was one of the 352 seronegative cohort members. A peripheral blood sample was provided by each donor, and peripheral blood mononuclear cells were used for TCR beta sequencing. The Qiagen DNeasy Blood Extraction Kit was used to extract genomic DNA from the blood cell samples. The investigation overall reported the following: A later analysis found that HLA-associated TCR beta chains were more clonally expanded and had lower generation probabilities than equally common non-associated chains. For the cohort, immune exposure information was limited to CMV serostatus. In the study, approximately 160 TCR beta chains were listed as associated with cytomegalovirus. In a later analysis, TCR association rates were found to vary across HLA loci, with the most associated TCRs seen for DRB1 alleles and the fewest for HLA-C alleles. When HLA alleles, especially DR and DQ, strongly co-occurred, TCR associations were difficult to assign to individual alleles. At a false discovery rate of 0.05, a later analysis linked 15,000 to 20,000 TCR beta sequences to specific HLA alleles. Because counts were too low, 15 to 20 rarely observed V segments, including chromosome 9 orphons, were left out of the earlier analysis of about 500 of the donors. A later analysis reported that several top co-occurrence clusters appeared linked to parvovirus B19, influenza, CMV and Epstein-Barr virus. Cytomegalovirus status was reported to be diagnosed by the classifier with high specificity and sensitivity in both the original and validation cohorts. Presence/absence analyses assumed roughly uniform sequencing depth across donors, an assumption that may not hold. The authors suggested that the approach could potentially be generalized to other disease states and immunological phenotypes. According to a later analysis, most CMV-associated TCR beta chains appeared to be HLA-restricted, and the HLA associations seemed to be driven largely by CMV exposure. According to a later genetic analysis, donors in an Asian-associated ancestry cluster had fewer N-insertions in productive TCRs than the approximately 700-donor mean. Across donors, most TCR sequences were observed very rarely, whereas some public TCRs were present in many individuals. Linkage disequilibrium might explain the correlated functional status among segregating V segments, but an unknown experimental factor could not be ruled out. Because HLA typing was unavailable for some donors at each locus, only the typed subset was used in association tests. A further reported finding was that TCR beta sequences accurately predicted the HLA-A and HLA-B alleles for most subjects in the first cohort. Because the 87-base-pair reads could not distinguish some IMGT-functional V segments, including TRBV6-2 and TRBV6-3, those segments were excluded. A cluster of highly shared sequence variants was judged likely to be a technical artifact of the sequencing pipeline. A few of the identified cytomegalovirus-associated TCR beta chains were confirmed in vitro to be specific for cytomegalovirus antigens. V-gene and J-gene trimming of TCR beta chains was associated with a missense DCLRE1C variant in a later genetic analysis, and the association was replicated in an independent cohort. This cohort had only TCR beta chains sequenced, and the lack of alpha or paired-chain data limited which features could be detected. An earlier analysis of approximately 500 of the donors showed that most TCR beta V segments appeared in productive rearrangements either about 87% or about 30% of the time, which broadly matched IMGT annotations.

Recombination linked TRBV5-6 to TRBJ2-2; TRBD2 could be the D gene, as 6 bases match. Sequencing was done on a sample of PBMCs. This sequence originates from a female donor in good health and CMV-seronegative. The CDR3 reads as follows: CASSYGSTGELFF. Read as DNA, the sequence is TGTGCCAGCAGTTACGGGAGCACCGGGGAGCTGTTTTTT.